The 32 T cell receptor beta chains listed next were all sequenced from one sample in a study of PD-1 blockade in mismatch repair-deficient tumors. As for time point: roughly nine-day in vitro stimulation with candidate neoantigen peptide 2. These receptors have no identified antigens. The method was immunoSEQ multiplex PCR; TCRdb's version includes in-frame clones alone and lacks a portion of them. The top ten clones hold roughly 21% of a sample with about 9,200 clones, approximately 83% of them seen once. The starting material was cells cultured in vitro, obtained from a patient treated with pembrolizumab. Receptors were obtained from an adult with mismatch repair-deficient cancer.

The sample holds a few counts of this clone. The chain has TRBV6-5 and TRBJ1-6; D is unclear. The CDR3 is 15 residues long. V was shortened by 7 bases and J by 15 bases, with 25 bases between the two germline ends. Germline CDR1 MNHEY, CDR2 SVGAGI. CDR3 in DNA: TGTGCCAGCACCATTAATGACGGTGAAAGATTTTACCTCCACTTT. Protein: CASTINDGERFYLHF.

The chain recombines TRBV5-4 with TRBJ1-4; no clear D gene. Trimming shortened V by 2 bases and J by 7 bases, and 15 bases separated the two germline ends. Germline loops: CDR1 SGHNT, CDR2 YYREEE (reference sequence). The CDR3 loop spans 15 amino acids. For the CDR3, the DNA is TGTGCCAGCAGCTTAGGCCCCAGGTCGGGTGAAAAACTGTTTTTT. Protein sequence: CASSLGPRSGEKLFF.

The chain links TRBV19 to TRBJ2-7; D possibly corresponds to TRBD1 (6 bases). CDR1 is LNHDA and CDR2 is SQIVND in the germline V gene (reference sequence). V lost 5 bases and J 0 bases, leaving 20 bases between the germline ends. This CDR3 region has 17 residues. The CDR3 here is CASSSGHVLSNSYEQYF. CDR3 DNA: TGTGCCAGTAGTTCGGGACACGTTTTATCCAACTCCTACGAGCAGTACTTC.

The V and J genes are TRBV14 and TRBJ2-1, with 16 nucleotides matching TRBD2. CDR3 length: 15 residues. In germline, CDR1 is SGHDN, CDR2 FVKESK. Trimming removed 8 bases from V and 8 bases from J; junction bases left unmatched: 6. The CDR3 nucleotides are TGTGCCAGCGGGGGACTAGCGGGAGGGTGGTATGAGCAGTTCTTC. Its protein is CASGGLAGGWYEQFF.

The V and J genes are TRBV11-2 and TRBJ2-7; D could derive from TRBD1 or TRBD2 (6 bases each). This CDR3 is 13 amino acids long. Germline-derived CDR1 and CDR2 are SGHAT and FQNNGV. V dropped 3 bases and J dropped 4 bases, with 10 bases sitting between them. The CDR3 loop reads CASSLGGRYEQYF. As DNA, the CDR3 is TGTGCCAGCAGCTTGGGGGGCCGTTACGAGCAGTACTTC. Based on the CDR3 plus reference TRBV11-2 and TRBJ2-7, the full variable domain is EAGVAQSPRYKIIEKRQSVAFWCNPISGHATLYWYQQILGQGPKLLIQFQNNGVVDDSQLPKDRFSAERLKGVDSTLKIQPAKLEDSAVYLCASSLGGRYEQYFGPGTRLTVT.

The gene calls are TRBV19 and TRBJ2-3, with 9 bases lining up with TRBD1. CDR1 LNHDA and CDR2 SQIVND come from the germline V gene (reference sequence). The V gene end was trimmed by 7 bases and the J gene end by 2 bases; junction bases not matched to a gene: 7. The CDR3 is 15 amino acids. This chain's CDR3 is CASTHRGRVTDTQYF. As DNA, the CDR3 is TGTGCCAGTACCCACAGGGGGCGCGTCACAGATACGCAGTATTTT.

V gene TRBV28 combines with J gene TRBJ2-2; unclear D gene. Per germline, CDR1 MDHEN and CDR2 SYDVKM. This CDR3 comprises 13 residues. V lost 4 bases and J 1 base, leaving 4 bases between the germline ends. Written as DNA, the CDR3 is TGTGCCAGCAGTTCCTTGAACACCGGGGAGCTGTTTTTT. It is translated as CASSSLNTGELFF.

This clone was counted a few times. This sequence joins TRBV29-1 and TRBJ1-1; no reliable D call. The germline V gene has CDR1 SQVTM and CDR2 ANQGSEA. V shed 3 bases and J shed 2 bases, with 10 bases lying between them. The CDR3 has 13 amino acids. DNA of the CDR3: TGCAGCGTTGACAGATATGTTAACACTGAAGCTTTCTTT. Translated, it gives CSVDRYVNTEAFF.

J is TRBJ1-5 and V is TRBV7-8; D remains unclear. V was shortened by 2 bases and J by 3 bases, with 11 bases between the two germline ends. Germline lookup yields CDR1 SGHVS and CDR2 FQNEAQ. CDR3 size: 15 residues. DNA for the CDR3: TGTGCCAGCAGCTTATGGGGAGAGGCCAATCAGCCCCAGCATTTT. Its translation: CASSLWGEANQPQHF.

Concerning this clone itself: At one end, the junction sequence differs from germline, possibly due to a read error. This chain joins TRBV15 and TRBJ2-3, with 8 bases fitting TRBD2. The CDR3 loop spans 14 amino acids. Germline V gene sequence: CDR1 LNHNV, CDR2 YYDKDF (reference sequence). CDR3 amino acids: CATSRGTSRDTQYF. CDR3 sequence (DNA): TGTGCCACCAGCAGAGGGACTAGCAGAGATACGCAGTATTTT. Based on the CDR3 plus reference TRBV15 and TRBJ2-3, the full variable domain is DAMVIQNPRYQVTQFGKPVTLSCSQTLNHNVMYWYQQKSSQAPKLLFHYYDKDFNNEADTPDNFQSRRPNTSFCFLDIRSPGLGDTAMYLCATSRGTSRDTQYFGPGTRLTVL.

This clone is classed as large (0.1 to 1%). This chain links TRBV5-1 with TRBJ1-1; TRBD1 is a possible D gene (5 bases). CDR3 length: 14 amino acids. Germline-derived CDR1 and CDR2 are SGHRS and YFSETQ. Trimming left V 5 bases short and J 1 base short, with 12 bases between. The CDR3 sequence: CASRVEGANTEAFF. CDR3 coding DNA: TGCGCCAGCAGGGTAGAAGGGGCGAACACTGAAGCTTTCTTT.

The CDR3 reads CASSDSGTISTDTQYF. The CDR3 nucleotides are TGTGCCAGCAGTGACTCGGGGACGATTAGCACAGATACGCAGTATTTT. The chain couples TRBV6-4 to TRBJ2-3, with D perhaps matching TRBD1 or TRBD2 (5 bases each). This CDR3 is built from 16 residues. Germline V gene lookup returns CDR1 MRHNA and CDR2 SNTAGT. Trimming removed 0 bases at V and 0 bases at J, with 10 bases between.

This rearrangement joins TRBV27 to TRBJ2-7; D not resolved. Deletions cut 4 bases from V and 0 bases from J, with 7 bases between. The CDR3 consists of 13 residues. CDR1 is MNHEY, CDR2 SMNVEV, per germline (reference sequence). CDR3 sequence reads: CASSSVNSYEQYF. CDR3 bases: TGTGCCAGCAGTTCCGTCAACTCCTACGAGCAGTACTTC.

The DNA of the CDR3 is TGTGCCAGCTCGAGGACAGCCAGCTCCTATAATTCACCCCTCCACTTT. Translating it yields CASSRTASSYNSPLHF. The chain joins TRBV6-6 to TRBJ1-6; a weak D match, TRBD1 (6 bases). The V and J ends lost 8 bases and 0 bases respectively, with 14 bases between them. The CDR3 sequence is 16 residues long. Germline V gene data show CDR1 as MNHNY and CDR2 as SVGAGI (reference sequence).

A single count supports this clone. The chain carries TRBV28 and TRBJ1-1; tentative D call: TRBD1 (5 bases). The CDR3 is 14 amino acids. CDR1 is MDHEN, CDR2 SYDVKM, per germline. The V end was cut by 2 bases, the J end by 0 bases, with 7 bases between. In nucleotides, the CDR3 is TGTGCCAGCAGTTTAAGGGGTTTGAACACTGAAGCTTTCTTT. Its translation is CASSLRGLNTEAFF.

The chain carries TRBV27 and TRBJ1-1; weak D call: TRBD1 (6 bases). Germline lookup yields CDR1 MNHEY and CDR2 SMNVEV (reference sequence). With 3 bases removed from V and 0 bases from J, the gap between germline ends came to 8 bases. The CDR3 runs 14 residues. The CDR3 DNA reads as TGTGCCAGCAGTTTTGGACAGTTGAACACTGAAGCTTTCTTT. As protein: CASSFGQLNTEAFF.

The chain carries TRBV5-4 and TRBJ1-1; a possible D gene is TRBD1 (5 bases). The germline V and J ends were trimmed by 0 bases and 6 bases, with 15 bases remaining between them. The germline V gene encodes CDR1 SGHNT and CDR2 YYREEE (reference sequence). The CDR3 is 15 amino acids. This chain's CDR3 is CASSLGAGPLSEAFF. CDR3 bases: TGTGCCAGCAGCTTGGGAGCAGGGCCGCTATCTGAAGCTTTCTTT.

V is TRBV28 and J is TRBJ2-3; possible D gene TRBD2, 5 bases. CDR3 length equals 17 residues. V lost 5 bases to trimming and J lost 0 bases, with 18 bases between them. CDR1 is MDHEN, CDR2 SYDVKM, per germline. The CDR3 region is CASSPPRAGPSTDTQYF. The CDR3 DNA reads TGTGCCAGCAGTCCCCCACGGGCGGGCCCTAGCACAGATACGCAGTATTTT.

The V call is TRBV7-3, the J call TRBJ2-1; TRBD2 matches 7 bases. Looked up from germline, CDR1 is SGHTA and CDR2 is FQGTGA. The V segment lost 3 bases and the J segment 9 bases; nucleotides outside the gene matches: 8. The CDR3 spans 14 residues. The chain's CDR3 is CASSFNRGTTEQFF. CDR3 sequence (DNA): TGTGCCAGCAGCTTTAATCGCGGGACTACTGAGCAGTTCTTC.

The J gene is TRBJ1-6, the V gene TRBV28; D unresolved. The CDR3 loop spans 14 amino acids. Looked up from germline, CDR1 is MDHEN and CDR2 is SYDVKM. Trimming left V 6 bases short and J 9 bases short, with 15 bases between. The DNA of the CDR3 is TGTGCCAGCAGGTCCCCGGATCTTATTTCACCCCTCCACTTT. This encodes CASRSPDLISPLHF.

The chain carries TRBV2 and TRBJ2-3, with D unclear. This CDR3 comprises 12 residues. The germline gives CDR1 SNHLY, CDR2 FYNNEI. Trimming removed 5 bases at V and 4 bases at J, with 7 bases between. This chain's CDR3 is CASSLFADTQYF. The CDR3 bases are TGTGCCAGCAGTCTTTTCGCAGATACGCAGTATTTT.

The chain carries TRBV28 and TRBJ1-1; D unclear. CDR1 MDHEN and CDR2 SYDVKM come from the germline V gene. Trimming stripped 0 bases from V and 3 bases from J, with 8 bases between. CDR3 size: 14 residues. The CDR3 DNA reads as TGTGCCAGCAGTTTATGGGTAGGTGACACTGAAGCTTTCTTT. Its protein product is CASSLWVGDTEAFF.

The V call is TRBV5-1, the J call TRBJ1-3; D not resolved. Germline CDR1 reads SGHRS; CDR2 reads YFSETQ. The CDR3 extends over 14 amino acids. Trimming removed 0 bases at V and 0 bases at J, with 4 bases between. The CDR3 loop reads CASSLGGSGNTIYF. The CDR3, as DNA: TGCGCCAGCAGCTTGGGGGGCTCTGGAAACACCATATATTTT.

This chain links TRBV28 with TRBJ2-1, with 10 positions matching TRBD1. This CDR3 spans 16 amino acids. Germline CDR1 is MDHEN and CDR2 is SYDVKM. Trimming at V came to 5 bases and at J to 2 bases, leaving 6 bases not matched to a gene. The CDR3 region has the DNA TGTGCCAGCAGTAGGGACAGGGGCCCCACCTACAATGAGCAGTTCTTC. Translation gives CASSRDRGPTYNEQFF.

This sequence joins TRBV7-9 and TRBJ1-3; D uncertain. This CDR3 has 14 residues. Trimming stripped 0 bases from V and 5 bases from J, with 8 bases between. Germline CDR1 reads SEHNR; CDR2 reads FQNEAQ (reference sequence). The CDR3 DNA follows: TGTGCCAGCAGCTTAGCGCAGGCACGAAACACCATATATTTT. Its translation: CASSLAQARNTIYF.

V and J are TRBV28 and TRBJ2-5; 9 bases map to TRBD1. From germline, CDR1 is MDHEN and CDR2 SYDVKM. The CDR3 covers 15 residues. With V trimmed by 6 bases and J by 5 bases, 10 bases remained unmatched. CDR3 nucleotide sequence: TGTGCCAGCAGCTTACAGGGGGCGCGAAGTGAGACCCAGTACTTC. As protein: CASSLQGARSETQYF.

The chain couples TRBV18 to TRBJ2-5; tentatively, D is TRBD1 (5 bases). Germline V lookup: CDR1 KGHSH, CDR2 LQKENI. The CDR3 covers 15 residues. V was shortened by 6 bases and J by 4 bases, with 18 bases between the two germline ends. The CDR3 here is CASSLLGAVSETQYF. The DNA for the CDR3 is TGTGCCAGCTCCTTACTTGGGGCAGTTTCAGAGACCCAGTACTTC.

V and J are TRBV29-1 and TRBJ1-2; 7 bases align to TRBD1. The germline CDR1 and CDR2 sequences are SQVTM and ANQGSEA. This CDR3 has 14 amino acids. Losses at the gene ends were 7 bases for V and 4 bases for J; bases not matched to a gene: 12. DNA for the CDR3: TGCAGCGCCTTGGTAGGGGGCTGGAGCTATGGCTACACCTTC. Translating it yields CSALVGGWSYGYTF.

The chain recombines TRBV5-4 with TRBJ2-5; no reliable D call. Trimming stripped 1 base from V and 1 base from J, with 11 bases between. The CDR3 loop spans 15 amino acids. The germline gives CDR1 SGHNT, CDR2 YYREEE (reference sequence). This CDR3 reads CASSLRLVSQETQYF. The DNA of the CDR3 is TGTGCCAGCAGCTTGCGACTGGTTTCCCAAGAGACCCAGTACTTC. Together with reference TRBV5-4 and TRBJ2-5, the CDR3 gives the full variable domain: ETGVTQSPTHLIKTRGQQVTLRCSSQSGHNTVSWYQQALGQGPQFIFQYYREEENGRGNFPPRFSGLQFPNYSSELNVNALELDDSALYLCASSLRLVSQETQYFGPGTRLLVL.

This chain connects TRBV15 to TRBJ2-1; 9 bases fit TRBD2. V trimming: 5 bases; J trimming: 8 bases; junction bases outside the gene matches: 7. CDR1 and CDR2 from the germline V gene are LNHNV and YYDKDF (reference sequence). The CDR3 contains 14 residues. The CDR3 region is CATSPEREVDEQFF. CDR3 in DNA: TGTGCCACCAGCCCCGAGCGGGAGGTGGATGAGCAGTTCTTC.

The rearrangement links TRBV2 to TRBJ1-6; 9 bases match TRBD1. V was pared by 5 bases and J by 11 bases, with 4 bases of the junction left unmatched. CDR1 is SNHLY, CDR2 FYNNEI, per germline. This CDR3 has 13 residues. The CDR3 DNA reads TGTGCCAGCAGTCCCGGACAGGGGCCACCCCTCCACTTT. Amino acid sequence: CASSPGQGPPLHF.

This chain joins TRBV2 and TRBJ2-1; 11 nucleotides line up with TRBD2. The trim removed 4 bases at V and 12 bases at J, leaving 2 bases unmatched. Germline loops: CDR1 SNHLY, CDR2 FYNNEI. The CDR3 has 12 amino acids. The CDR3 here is CASSGLAGMQFF. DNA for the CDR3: TGTGCCAGCAGTGGACTAGCGGGGATGCAGTTCTTC.